This TCR beta chain originates from a study of T-cell memory formation after mild COVID-19. Whole-study findings and limits: Day 15 to 85 contractors were CD4/CD8 balanced; later expanders leaned CD4+. Largely, contracting CD4+ clones fell within CM and EM, and contracting CD8+ clones within EMRA.

This CDR3 comprises 13 residues. CDR1 is KGHDR, CDR2 SFDVKD, per germline. V dropped 2 bases and J dropped 9 bases, with 10 bases sitting between them. This clonotype has a handful of counts. The antigen remains unidentified. Libraries for TCRalpha and TCRbeta carried sample barcodes and unique molecular identifiers via 5'RACE. Each CDR3 protein gets one entry after TCRdb re-called the 5' RACE reads with MiXCR. Seen here are 340,000 or so distinct CDR3 sequences, 10% to 15% observed once, and the top ten hold 20% to 25%. This TCR was sampled from a man aged 18 to 30 who had mild COVID-19 (a few samples of this study predate the infection). Cell type and time point are not known. V and J are TRBV24-1 and TRBJ2-1; possible D gene TRBD1, 6 bases. Specimen: PBMCs or a T cell subset sorted from them (not recorded which). The CDR3 DNA reads as TGTGCCACCAGTGATTCCAGCAGGGGTGAGCAGTTCTTC. It codes for CATSDSSRGEQFF.